This TCR beta chain was retrieved from a study of shared clonotypes between healthy human individuals. Study findings and constraints: The study found about 5% of naive CD4 clonotypes shared across several donors. An expected dependence of interdonor clonotype sharing on sequencing depth was noted.

The data were produced by immunoSEQ multiplex PCR, yet TCRdb's version contains in-frame clones alone and is incomplete. This table has a few million clones, 80% to 95% appearing once. All participating donors were Caucasian adults from Nashville, Tennessee. The V and J ends lost 5 bases and 7 bases respectively, with 11 bases between them. This CDR3 has 12 residues. Germline lookup yields CDR1 SEHNR and CDR2 FQNEAQ (reference sequence). In the case of this clone: Its matching antigen is unknown.

This chain uses TRBV7-9 with TRBJ1-1; D is undetermined. The TCR comes from a man between 18 and 35 years old in good health. Some clones in this sample may be carry-over from other donors' samples. Sequenced: naive CD4+ T cells from PBMCs. The sample's subset: CD45RA+ positively selected. The CDR3 nucleotides read TGTGCCAGCAGCCCCCAAGGTGGTGAAGCTTTCTTT. This sequence encodes CASSPQGGEAFF.